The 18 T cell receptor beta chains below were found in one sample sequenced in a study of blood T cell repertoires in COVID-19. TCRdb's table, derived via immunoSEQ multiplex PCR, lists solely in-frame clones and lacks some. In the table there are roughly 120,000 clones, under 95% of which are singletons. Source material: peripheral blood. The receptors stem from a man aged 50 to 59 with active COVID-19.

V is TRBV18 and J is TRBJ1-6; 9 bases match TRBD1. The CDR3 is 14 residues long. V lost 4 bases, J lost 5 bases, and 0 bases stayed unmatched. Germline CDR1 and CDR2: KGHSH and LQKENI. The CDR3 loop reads CASSRDRDNSPLHF. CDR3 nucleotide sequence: TGTGCCAGCTCACGGGACAGGGATAATTCACCCCTCCACTTT.

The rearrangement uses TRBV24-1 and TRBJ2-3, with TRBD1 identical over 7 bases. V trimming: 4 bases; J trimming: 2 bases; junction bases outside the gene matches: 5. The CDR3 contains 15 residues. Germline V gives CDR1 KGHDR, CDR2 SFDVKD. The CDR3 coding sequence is TGTGCCACCAGTGACCCGACAGGGCCCACAGATACGCAGTATTTT. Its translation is CATSDPTGPTDTQYF.

In DNA form, the CDR3 reads TGTGCCAGCAGCTTTATTAGGCCTAAACAGGGCACAGATACGCAGTATTTT. This sequence encodes CASSFIRPKQGTDTQYF. The chain has TRBV5-8 and TRBJ2-3; the D gene is possibly TRBD1 (5 bases). The CDR3 totals 17 residues. Germline CDR1 SGHTS, CDR2 YDEGEE. V lost 2 bases, J lost 1 base, and 17 bases lay in between.

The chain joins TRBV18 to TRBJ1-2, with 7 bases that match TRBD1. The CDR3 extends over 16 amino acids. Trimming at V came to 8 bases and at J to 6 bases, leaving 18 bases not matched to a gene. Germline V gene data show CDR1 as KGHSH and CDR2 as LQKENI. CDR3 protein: CASLGGDRSFGDGYTF. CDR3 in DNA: TGTGCCAGCCTCGGTGGGGACAGATCGTTTGGAGATGGCTACACCTTC.

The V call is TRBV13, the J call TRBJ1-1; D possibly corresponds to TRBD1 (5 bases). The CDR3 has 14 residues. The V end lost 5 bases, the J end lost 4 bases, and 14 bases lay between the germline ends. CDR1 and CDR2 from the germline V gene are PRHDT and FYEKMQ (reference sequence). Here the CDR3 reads CASSVPGEGTEAFF. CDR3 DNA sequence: TGTGCCAGCAGCGTCCCGGGGGAGGGCACTGAAGCTTTCTTT.

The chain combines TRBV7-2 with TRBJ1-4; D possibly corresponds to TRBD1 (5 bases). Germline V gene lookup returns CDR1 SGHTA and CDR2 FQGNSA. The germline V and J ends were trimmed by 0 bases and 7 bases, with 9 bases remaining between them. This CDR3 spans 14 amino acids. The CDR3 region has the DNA TGTGCCAGCAGCTTAGCTGGGGCAGGTGAAAAACTGTTTTTT. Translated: CASSLAGAGEKLFF. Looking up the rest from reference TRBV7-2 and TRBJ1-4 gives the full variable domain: GAGVSQSPSNKVTEKGKDVELRCDPISGHTALYWYRQSLGQGLEFLIYFQGNSAPDKSGLPSDRFSAERTGGSVSTLTIQRTQQEDSAVYLCASSLAGAGEKLFFGSGTQLSVL.

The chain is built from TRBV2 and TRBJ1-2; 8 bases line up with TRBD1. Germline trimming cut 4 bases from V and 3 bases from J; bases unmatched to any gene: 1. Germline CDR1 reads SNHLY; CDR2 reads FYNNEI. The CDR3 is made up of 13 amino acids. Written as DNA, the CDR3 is TGTGCCAGCAGTGGACAGGGGTACTATGGCTACACCTTC. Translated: CASSGQGYYGYTF.

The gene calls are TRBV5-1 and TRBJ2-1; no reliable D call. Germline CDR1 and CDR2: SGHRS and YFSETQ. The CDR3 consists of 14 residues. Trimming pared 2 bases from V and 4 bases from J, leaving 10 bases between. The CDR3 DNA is TGCGCCAGCAGCTTTAACTGGGCGTACAATGAGCAGTTCTTC. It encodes CASSFNWAYNEQFF.

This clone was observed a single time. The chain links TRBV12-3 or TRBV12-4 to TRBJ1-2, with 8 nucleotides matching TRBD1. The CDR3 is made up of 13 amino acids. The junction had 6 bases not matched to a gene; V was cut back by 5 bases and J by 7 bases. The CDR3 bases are TGTGCCAGCAGTACCACAGGGGGGTCTGGCTACACCTTC. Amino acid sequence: CASSTTGGSGYTF.

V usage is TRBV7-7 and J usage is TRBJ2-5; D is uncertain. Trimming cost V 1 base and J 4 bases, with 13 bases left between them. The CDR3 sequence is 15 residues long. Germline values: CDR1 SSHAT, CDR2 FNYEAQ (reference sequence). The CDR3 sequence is CASSLGVSRIETQYF. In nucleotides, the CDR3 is TGTGCCAGCAGCTTAGGCGTGAGCAGGATAGAGACCCAGTACTTC.

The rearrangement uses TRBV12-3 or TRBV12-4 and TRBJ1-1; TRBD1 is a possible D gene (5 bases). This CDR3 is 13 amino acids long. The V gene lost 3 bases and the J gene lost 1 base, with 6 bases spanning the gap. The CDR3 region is CASSFGGNTEAFF. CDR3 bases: TGTGCCAGCAGTTTCGGGGGGAACACTGAAGCTTTCTTT.

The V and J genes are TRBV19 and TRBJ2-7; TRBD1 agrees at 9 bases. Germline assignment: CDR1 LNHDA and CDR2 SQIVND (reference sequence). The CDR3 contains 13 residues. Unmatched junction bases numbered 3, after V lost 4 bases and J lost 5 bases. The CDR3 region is CASSRDRDHEQYV. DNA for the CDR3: TGTGCCAGTAGTAGGGACAGGGACCACGAGCAGTACGTC.

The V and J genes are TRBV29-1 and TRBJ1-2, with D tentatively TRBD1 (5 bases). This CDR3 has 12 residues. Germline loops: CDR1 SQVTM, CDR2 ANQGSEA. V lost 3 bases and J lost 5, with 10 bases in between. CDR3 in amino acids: CSVEGGGYGYTF. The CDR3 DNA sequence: TGCAGCGTTGAGGGGGGTGGGTATGGCTACACCTTC. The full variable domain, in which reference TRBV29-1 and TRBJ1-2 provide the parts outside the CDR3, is SAVISQKPSRDICQRGTSLTIQCQVDSQVTMMFWYRQQPGQSLTLIATANQGSEATYESGFVIDKFPISRPNLTFSTLTVSNMSPEDSSIYLCSVEGGGYGYTFGSGTRLTVV.

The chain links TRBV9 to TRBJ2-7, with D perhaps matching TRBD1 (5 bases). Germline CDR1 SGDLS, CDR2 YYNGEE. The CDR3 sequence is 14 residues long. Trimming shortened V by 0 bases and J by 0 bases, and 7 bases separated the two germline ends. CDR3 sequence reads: CASSVGTLSYEQYF. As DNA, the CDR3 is TGTGCCAGCAGCGTAGGGACACTCTCCTACGAGCAGTACTTC. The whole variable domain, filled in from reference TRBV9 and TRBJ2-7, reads DSGVTQTPKHLITATGQRVTLRCSPRSGDLSVYWYQQSLDQGLQFLIQYYNGEERAKGNILERFSAQQFPDLHSELNLSSLELGDSALYFCASSVGTLSYEQYFGPGTRLTVT.

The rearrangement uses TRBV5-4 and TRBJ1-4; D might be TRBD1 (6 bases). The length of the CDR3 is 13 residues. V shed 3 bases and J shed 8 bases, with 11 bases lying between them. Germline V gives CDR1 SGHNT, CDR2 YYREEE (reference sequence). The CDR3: CASSSGQSEKLFF. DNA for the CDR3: TGTGCCAGCAGCTCCGGACAGTCGGAAAAACTGTTTTTT.

Here the CDR3 reads CASSPGEGTPETQYF. The CDR3 DNA is TGTGCCAGCAGCCCAGGGGAGGGCACCCCGGAGACCCAGTACTTC. This chain connects TRBV7-9 to TRBJ2-5; weak D call: TRBD2 (7 bases). The CDR3 has 15 amino acids. The germline V gene encodes CDR1 SEHNR and CDR2 FQNEAQ (reference sequence). Trimming took off 5 bases at V and 5 bases at J, with 18 bases between the two ends.

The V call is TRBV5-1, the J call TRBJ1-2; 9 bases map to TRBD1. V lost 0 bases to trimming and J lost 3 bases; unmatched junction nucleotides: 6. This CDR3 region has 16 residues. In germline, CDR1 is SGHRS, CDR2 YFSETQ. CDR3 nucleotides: TGCGCCAGCAGCTTGGCCCCGGACAGGGGTGACTATGGCTACACCTTC. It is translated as CASSLAPDRGDYGYTF.

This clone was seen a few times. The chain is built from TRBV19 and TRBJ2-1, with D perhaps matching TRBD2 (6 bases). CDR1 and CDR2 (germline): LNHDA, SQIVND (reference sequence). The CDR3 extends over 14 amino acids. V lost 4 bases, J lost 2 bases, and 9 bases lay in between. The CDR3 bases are TGTGCCAGTAGTACCACTAGCACCTACAATGAGCAGTTCTTC. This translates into CASSTTSTYNEQFF.